This TCR beta chain was observed in a study of naive and memory T cell subsets (dated by TCRdb to between 2016 and 2019). The study in broad terms: An open-source, UMI-based TCR alpha and beta sequencing pipeline was applied to sorted naive and memory peripheral blood T cell subsets. The results of the functional CMV T cell responses matched the IgG serology results in every case. RNA was DNase-treated and reverse transcribed with TCR constant-region primers, mostly using SuperScript III. General conclusions and limits of the study: No ground truth was available to validate the repertoire findings for the naive and memory subsets. In both CD4 and CD8 cells, a rise in Gini index and a fall in Shannon and inverse Simpson diversity were observed from naive through CM, EM and EMRA. RNA-based TCR counts may be influenced by expression changes linked to T cell activation and differentiation. The abundance of TCRs followed a power law with an exponent that differed between naive and memory subsets yet stayed consistent across the three individuals. A few larger clonotypes were found in naive repertoires, especially CD8, and these larger clonotypes were possibly memory cells re-expressing CD45RA. Following error correction, more than 85% of naive TCR sequences occurred only once, which made naive abundance distributions much steeper than those of memory subsets. Single alpha or beta chain sequences, rather than paired alpha/beta receptors, were used to define clonotypes.

TCR alpha and beta chain libraries were amplified separately from the second PCR step onward. Donor CMV status was determined by IFNgamma production from CD4+ T cells after overnight stimulation of fresh PBMCs with CMV viral lysate. CD4 T cells were positively selected using Miltenyi beads, after which CD8 T cells were positively selected from the CD4-negative fraction. After staining for CD3, CD4, CD8, CD45RA, CD27 and a live/dead dye, cells were sorted on a BD Aria II into four subsets based on CD45RA and CD27. Blood was obtained from a few healthy volunteers, and the blood from each volunteer was fractionated into CD4 and CD8 T cells and subsequently into four differentiation subsets. About 120 ml of peripheral blood was taken from each donor, and PBMC were separated by density-gradient centrifugation on Ficoll-Paque PLUS. The sorted cells were lysed in RLT buffer, after which RNA was extracted using a Qiagen RNeasy kit and kept at -80 degrees C.

On this clonotype: The clone's antigen remains unknown. Base qualities were left out, and no much larger clone turns up one base away.

The germline V gene gives CDR1 as LGHNA and CDR2 as YSLEER. Trimming takes 2 bases from V and 2 bases from J, and the germline ends sit 16 bases apart. Inclusive of the bounding cysteine and phenylalanine, the CDR3 is 17 residues long. Only the CDR3 DNA is retained, 51 bases long and in frame from the first base. Libraries were made using UMI-ligation and nested PCR. The beta constant-region primer consisted of an equimolar mixture of two oligonucleotides that together covered TRBC1 and TRBC2. The ligated cDNA went through four rounds of PCR with nested alpha and beta constant-region primers together with the SP2 primer. A single-stranded oligonucleotide containing the SP2 primer and a 12-nucleotide UMI was joined to the 3' end of the cDNA by T4 RNA ligase 1. The ligation reaction was incubated at 16°C for roughly 18-25 hours. To avoid over-amplification, PCR2 was usually performed as a SYBR Green qPCR and halted once a predetermined threshold was reached. Agencourt AMPure XP magnetic beads were used for all purifications after the first. Libraries were quantified by Qubit and checked on a TapeStation, where a main peak was expected near 650 bp. Sequencing of the pooled libraries was done on an Illumina MiSeq using v2 2x251 paired-end kits, which typically yielded about 0.85-2.3 million reads per sample. Libraries were pooled at about 4.3 nM per sample, and roughly 4.5-7% PhiX was added to improve cluster recognition. The authors processed their data as follows. Using tag matching that tolerated one base-pair mismatch, Decombinator assigned V and J genes to FASTQ reads that had been processed by Demultiplexor. By using UMIs, Collapsinator corrected both sequencing errors and the frequency errors caused by PCR heterogeneity. CDR3Translator translated TCRs and extracted CDR3s from the conserved cysteine to the FGXG phenylalanine, flagging non-productive sequences. Gini, Shannon entropy and inverse Simpson indices were computed after subsampling the repertoires to the same number of UMI-defined TCRs. Within the linear range, a power law was fitted by maximum likelihood to the distributions of clonotype abundance. When run on a single naive CD8 sample, MIGEC and the pipeline yielded similar UMI counts, similar unique TCR numbers and similar clonal distributions. In one analysis, naive TCRs also found in any memory subset of the same donor were removed from the naive repertoire. A set of roughly 6,600 CMV-associated CDR3 sequences, compiled from VDJdb and a published dataset, was used to search the repertoires. Through fastp at Q25 and MiXCR, TCRdb rebuilt clones from the public reads, retaining in-frame beta chains. Each record represents a unique CDR3 protein, reported with the most common genes and DNA among its rows. It is TCRdb's table, rather than the study itself, that gives the V and J calls and clone size. The table for this sample lists under 150,000 distinct CDR3 sequences; 15% to 25% of them were counted only once. Jointly, the top ten make up roughly 0.63% of the sample.

The receptor was derived from a human donor in good health. The material sequenced was naive CD8+ T cells from blood. This specimen's cell subset or site label, interpreted: naive T cells, CD45RA high CD27+. The chain is assembled from TRBV4-3 and TRBJ1-3; a confident D gene designation cannot be given. The DNA sequence follows: TGCGCCAGCAGCCAATTAATCAGCGGCACACCTGGAAACACCATATATTTT. Translation gives CASSQLISGTPGNTIYF.